This TCR beta chain was captured in a study of T cell responses to AZD1222 COVID-19 vaccine. CDR1 SGHNT and CDR2 YYREEE come from the germline V gene (reference sequence). The CDR3 spans 12 residues. Between the trimmed V and J ends, which lost 4 bases and 5 bases, there was a span of 6 bases. Study results and caveats: Across the whole spike, CD4 TCRs peaked at regions 160-218 and 743-854. The donor cohort was predominantly white British with a female majority, and clonal diversity may have been underestimated. Spike-specific TCR breadth rose after two AZD1222 doses, and depth rose as well.

Details on this clone: Antigen: not known.

This table comes from immunoSEQ multiplex PCR, and its TCRdb copy is limited to in-frame clones, with some not included. This table has roughly 150,000 clones, 80% to 95% appearing once. V usage is TRBV5-4 and J usage is TRBJ2-2; D remains unclear. This TCR came from an adult in good health. Here the sequenced sample was peripheral blood, taken on day 0 of AZD1222 vaccination. The CDR3 sequence is CASSRLTGELFF. The CDR3 DNA reads TGTGCCAGCAGCCGCCTAACCGGGGAGCTGTTTTTT.